What follows is one TCR beta chain and its context. Antigen: not known. The sample holds other DNA sequences that translate to the same CDR3. This entry belongs to a study of shared clonotypes between healthy human individuals. Findings of the study overall: Estimated richness was generally greater in naive than memory subsets. Clonotypes not shared had lower generation probabilities than those common to all four donors.

Deep was the level used in running the assay. Only in-frame clones appear in the TCRdb table, and some are missing; sequencing was by immunoSEQ multiplex PCR. The table has about 2 million clones, roughly 95% seen once. CD45RO-negative CD8 cells positively selected for CCR7 made up the naive population, which excluded terminally differentiated effector memory CD45RA+ cells. The sample comprised naive CD8+ T cells sorted from blood. The receptor was derived from a man between 18 and 29 years old in good health.

This CDR3 is CASSPQGYEQYF. In DNA, the CDR3 is TGTGCCAGCAGCCCCCAGGGTTACGAGCAGTACTTC. The chain carries TRBV9 and TRBJ2-7, with a weak D call TRBD1 (5 bases). V lost 4 bases to trimming and J lost 4 bases, with 9 bases between them. This CDR3 spans 12 amino acids. Germline lookup yields CDR1 SGDLS and CDR2 YYNGEE.